The 17 T cell receptor beta chains reported below all come from one sample, sequenced in a study of T-cell memory formation after mild COVID-19. One entry per CDR3 protein, called by TCRdb with MiXCR from the 5' RACE reads. The data contain around 110,000 distinct CDR3 sequences, about a sixth of them singletons. Sample: PBMCs or a T cell subset sorted from them (not recorded which). These receptor sequences come from an adult woman who had mild COVID-19 (a few samples of this study predate the infection). Cell type and time point are not known.

The chain employs TRBV2 and TRBJ2-7; D is uncertain. The germline V and J ends were trimmed by 8 bases and 0 bases, with 14 bases remaining between them. The germline V gene has CDR1 SNHLY and CDR2 FYNNEI. The CDR3 totals 14 residues. The CDR3 region is CASRGSSRSYEQYF. CDR3 DNA sequence: TGTGCCAGCCGTGGAAGTTCTCGCTCCTACGAGCAGTACTTC.

The CDR3 sequence: CASSLPSGGRQETQYF. CDR3 bases: TGTGCCAGCAGCCTACCTAGCGGGGGGCGCCAAGAGACCCAGTACTTC. This rearrangement joins TRBV13 to TRBJ2-5, with 11 bases lining up with TRBD2. The CDR3 consists of 16 residues. Germline-derived CDR1 and CDR2 are PRHDT and FYEKMQ (reference sequence). V was pared by 5 bases and J by 1 base, with 6 bases of the junction left unmatched.

This clonotype was counted many times. The chain combines TRBV27 with TRBJ2-7; 7 bases map to TRBD2. Trimming took 6 bases from V and 2 from J; bases not matched to a gene: 10. Germline CDR1 and CDR2: MNHEY and SMNVEV (reference sequence). The CDR3 extends over 15 amino acids. CDR3 in DNA: TGTGCCAGCAGCCAATGGGGGGGTACGCCCTACGAGCAGTACTTC. Translated: CASSQWGGTPYEQYF.

This clonotype was counted only a few times. The chain carries TRBV5-4 and TRBJ2-7; D unclear. Germline V lookup: CDR1 SGHNT, CDR2 YYREEE (reference sequence). V shed 1 base and J shed 6 bases, with 8 bases lying between them. CDR3 length: 12 amino acids. CDR3 sequence reads: CASSLLPAEQYF. The CDR3 DNA sequence: TGTGCCAGCAGCTTGCTCCCGGCCGAGCAGTACTTC.

In this sample, this clonotype turned up a few times. The chain employs TRBV2 and TRBJ2-7, with 9 bases matching TRBD1. Trimming removed 6 bases from V and 2 bases from J; junction bases left unmatched: 8. Germline V gene data show CDR1 as SNHLY and CDR2 as FYNNEI. The length of the CDR3 is 15 residues. The CDR3 sequence: CASSSRDREAYEQYF. The CDR3 bases are TGTGCCAGCAGCTCCCGGGACAGGGAAGCCTACGAGCAGTACTTC.

This clonotype was picked up a small number of times. The chain uses TRBV7-6 and TRBJ2-5; 10 bases fit TRBD1. V was pared by 2 bases and J by 3 bases, with 21 bases of the junction left unmatched. Germline assignment: CDR1 SGHVS and CDR2 FNYEAQ. CDR3 length equals 21 residues. CDR3 protein: CASSLPFGTGVVRVIEETQYF. For the CDR3, the DNA is TGTGCCAGCAGCTTACCGTTCGGGACAGGGGTCGTTCGGGTTATCGAAGAGACCCAGTACTTC.

The rearrangement links TRBV7-9 to TRBJ1-4, with 7 nucleotides matching TRBD1. The V gene's germline CDR1 is SEHNR and CDR2 FQNEAQ (reference sequence). Trimming cost V 5 bases and J 5 bases; bases outside gene matches: 5. The CDR3 loop spans 14 amino acids. The CDR3 sequence: CASSITGANEKLFF. The DNA for the CDR3 is TGTGCCAGCAGCATCACAGGGGCAAATGAAAAACTGTTTTTT.

In its sample, this clonotype was seen a few times. The V and J genes are TRBV3-1 and TRBJ2-7; weak D call: TRBD1 (5 bases). The CDR3 covers 15 residues. From germline, CDR1 is LGHDT and CDR2 YNNKEL (reference sequence). The V end was cut by 0 bases, the J end by 2 bases, with 11 bases between. The CDR3 nucleotides are TGTGCCAGCAGCCAAGATCCGTGGGGCACCTACGAGCAGTACTTC. As protein: CASSQDPWGTYEQYF.

The chain joins TRBV6-5 to TRBJ1-1, with D possibly TRBD1 on 5 matching bases. Germline-derived CDR1 and CDR2 are MNHEY and SVGAGI. The CDR3 covers 16 residues. V lost 6 bases, J lost 2 bases, and 19 bases lay in between. For the CDR3, the DNA is TGTGCCAGCAGCCACCCGGGGTCTCAGGGAAACACTGAAGCTTTCTTT. Amino acid sequence: CASSHPGSQGNTEAFF.

The chain combines TRBV12-3 or TRBV12-4 with TRBJ2-3; D is unresolved. The V end lost 10 bases, the J end lost 3 bases, and 14 bases lay between the germline ends. The CDR3 totals 13 residues. The CDR3 nucleotides are TGTGCCACCCTGGATGCGACGACAGATACGCAGTATTTT. This encodes CATLDATTDTQYF.

The chain employs TRBV7-9 and TRBJ2-5; D is possibly TRBD2 (6 bases). The V gene lost 3 bases and the J gene lost 3 bases, with 14 bases spanning the gap. The germline V gene has CDR1 SEHNR and CDR2 FQNEAQ (reference sequence). This CDR3 has 15 residues. The CDR3, as DNA: TGTGCCAGCAGCTTGGTAGGAGGGGTTGAAGAGACCCAGTACTTC. Protein sequence: CASSLVGGVEETQYF.

V gene TRBV12-3 or TRBV12-4 combines with J gene TRBJ2-4; weak D call: TRBD2 (6 bases). The V end lost 3 bases, the J end lost 0 bases, and 9 bases lay between the germline ends. CDR3 length: 15 residues. The CDR3 DNA follows: TGTGCCAGCAGTTTGAGGAGGGGAGCCAAAAACATTCAGTACTTC. It yields the protein CASSLRRGAKNIQYF.

This clonotype was counted between two and nine times. The chain employs TRBV27 and TRBJ2-3; 9 nucleotides line up with TRBD1. V was pared by 4 bases and J by 6 bases, with 5 bases of the junction left unmatched. The CDR3 extends over 14 amino acids. Germline loops: CDR1 MNHEY, CDR2 SMNVEV (reference sequence). CDR3 bases: TGTGCCAGCAGTTGGGACAGGGCGGTGGATACGCAGTATTTT. Protein sequence: CASSWDRAVDTQYF.

This rearrangement joins TRBV4-2 to TRBJ2-3; either TRBD1 or TRBD2 may supply D (5 bases each). The CDR3 sequence is 13 residues long. Germline V lookup: CDR1 LGHNA, CDR2 YNFKEQ. The V end lost 8 bases, the J end lost 8 bases, and 17 bases lay between the germline ends. The CDR3 spells CASRDEGLGTQYF. The CDR3 nucleotides read TGTGCCAGCCGCGACGAGGGGTTGGGTACGCAGTATTTT.

This chain connects TRBV24-1 to TRBJ2-3, with TRBD1 matching 8 bases. Germline V CDR1 and CDR2: KGHDR, SFDVKD. This CDR3 region has 17 residues. V was pared by 3 bases and J by 3 bases, with 10 bases of the junction left unmatched. The CDR3 protein is CATSDDKTGVRTDTQYF. DNA for the CDR3: TGTGCCACCAGTGATGATAAGACAGGGGTCAGAACAGATACGCAGTATTTT.

This clonotype has more than one count but fewer than ten. CDR3 coding DNA: TGCGCCAGCAGCCAAGAGTCGGGGGTCTCCTACAATGAGCAGTTCTTC. As protein: CASSQESGVSYNEQFF. J is TRBJ2-1 and V is TRBV4-1; TRBD2 might be the D (6 bases). V dropped 0 bases and J dropped 0 bases, with 9 bases sitting between them. The CDR3 totals 16 residues. Per germline, CDR1 MGHRA and CDR2 YSYEKL.

V is TRBV20-1 and J is TRBJ2-3, with TRBD2 matching over 7 bases. Germline V gives CDR1 DFQATT, CDR2 SNEGSKA (reference sequence). This CDR3 comprises 15 residues. Trimming cost V 2 bases and J 6 bases; bases outside gene matches: 11. CDR3 amino acids: CSARNAAGMGDTQYF. DNA for the CDR3: TGCAGTGCTAGAAACGCAGCGGGAATGGGGGATACGCAGTATTTT.